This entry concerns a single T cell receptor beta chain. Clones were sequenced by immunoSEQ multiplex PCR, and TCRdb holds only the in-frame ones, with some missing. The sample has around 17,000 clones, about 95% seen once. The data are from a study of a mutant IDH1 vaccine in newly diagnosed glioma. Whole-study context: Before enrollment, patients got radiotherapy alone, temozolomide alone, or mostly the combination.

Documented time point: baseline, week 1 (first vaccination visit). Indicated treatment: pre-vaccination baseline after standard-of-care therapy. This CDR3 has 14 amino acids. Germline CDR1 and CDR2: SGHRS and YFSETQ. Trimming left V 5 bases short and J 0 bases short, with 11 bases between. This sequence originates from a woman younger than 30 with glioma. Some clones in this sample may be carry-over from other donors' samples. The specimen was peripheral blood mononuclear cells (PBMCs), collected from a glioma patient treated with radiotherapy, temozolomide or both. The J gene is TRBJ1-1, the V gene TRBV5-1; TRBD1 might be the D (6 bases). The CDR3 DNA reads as TGCGCCAGCAGTAGCGGACAGATGAACACTGAAGCTTTCTTT. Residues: CASSSGQMNTEAFF.